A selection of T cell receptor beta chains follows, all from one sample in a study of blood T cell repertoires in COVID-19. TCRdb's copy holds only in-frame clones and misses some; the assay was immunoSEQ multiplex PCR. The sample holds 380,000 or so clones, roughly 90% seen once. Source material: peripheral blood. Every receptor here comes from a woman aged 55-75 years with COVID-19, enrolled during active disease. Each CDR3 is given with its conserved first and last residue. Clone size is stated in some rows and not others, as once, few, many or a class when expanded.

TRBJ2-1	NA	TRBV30	CAWRSTQAFSYNEQFF
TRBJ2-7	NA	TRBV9	CASSVDAGTGTPYEQYF
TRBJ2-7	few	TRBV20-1	CSATGAHEQYF
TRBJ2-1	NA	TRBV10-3	CAISVSGGGGYNEQFF
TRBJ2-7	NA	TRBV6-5	CASSYLGEGYEQYF
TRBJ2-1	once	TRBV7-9	CATTGPPGDNEQFF
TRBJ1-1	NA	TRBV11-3	CASSKRGGTEAFF
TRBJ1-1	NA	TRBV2	CASSETSPLTVPIMNTEAFF
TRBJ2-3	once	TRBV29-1	CSVPAGDPGRTDTQYF
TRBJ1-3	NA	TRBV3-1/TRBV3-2	CASSQTGDSGNTIYF
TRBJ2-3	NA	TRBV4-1	CASSLREGGGLSTDTQYF
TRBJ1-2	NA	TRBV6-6	CASSRENYGYTF
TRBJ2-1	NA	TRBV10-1	CASSEDDAGYNEQFF
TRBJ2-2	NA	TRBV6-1	CASSEMAGLYTGELFF
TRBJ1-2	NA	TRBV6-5	CASSSLGLNYGYTF
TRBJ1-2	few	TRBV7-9	CASSPGSAGDNYGYTF
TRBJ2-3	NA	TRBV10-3	CAIRGLGPDTQYF
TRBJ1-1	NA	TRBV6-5	CASSYFGGGTEAFF
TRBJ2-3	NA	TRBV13	CASSPPQTSGGGTDTQYF
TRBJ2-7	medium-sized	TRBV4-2	CASSQEVGLAVDEQYF
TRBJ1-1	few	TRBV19	CASSIVTSNSEAFF
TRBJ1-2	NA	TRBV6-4	CASGDSYGYTF
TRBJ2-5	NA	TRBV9	CASSPRDRNYVGETQYF
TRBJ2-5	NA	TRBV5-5	CATQGDDQETQYF
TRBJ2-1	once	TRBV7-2	CASSLRGLSRSGGSNEQFF
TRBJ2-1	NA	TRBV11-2	CASSLEGRNEQFF
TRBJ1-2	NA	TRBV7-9	CAQGAWKHGYTF
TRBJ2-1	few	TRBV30	CAWSRVNEQFF
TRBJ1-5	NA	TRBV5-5	CASSSGQNSNQPQHF
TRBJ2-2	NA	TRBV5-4	CASSPLPGGGGELFF
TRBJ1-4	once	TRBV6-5	CASGWGGWGEKLFF
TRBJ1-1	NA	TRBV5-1	CASRIGRANTEAFF
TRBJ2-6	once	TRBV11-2	CASRPLRGRGVSGANVLTF
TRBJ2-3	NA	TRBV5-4	CASSPGTSRAISTDTQYF
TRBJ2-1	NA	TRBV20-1	CSPKRGNEQFF
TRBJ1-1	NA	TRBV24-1	CATANERNTEAFF
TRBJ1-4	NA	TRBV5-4	CASSARVGGANEKLFF
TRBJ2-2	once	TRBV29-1	CSVGKRGSHTGELFF
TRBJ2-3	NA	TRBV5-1	CASSLAREGTDTQYF
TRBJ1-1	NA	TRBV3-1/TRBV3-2	CASNKPGHEAFF
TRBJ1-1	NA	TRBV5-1	CASGRDSSLLPIF
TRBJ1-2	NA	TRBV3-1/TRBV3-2	CASSQASSAGGYTF
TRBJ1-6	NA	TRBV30	CAWSAFPNSPLHF
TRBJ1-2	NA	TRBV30	CAWSVYGPSMKGYTF
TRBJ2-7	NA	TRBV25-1	CASSGWTAVSYEQYF
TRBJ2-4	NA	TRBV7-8	CASSLTFSVIAKNIQYF
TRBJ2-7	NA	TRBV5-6	CASRNQGASYEQYF
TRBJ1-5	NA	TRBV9	CASSASGAAGQPQHF
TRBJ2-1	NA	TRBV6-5	CASTRGGAMNEQFF
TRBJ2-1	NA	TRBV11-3	CASSLGSAYNEQFF
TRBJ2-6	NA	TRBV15	CATSFYSGVWGQRPPF
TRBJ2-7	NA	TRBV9	CASSARGEDYEQYF
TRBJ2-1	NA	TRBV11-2	CASSLAQAGGYNEQFF